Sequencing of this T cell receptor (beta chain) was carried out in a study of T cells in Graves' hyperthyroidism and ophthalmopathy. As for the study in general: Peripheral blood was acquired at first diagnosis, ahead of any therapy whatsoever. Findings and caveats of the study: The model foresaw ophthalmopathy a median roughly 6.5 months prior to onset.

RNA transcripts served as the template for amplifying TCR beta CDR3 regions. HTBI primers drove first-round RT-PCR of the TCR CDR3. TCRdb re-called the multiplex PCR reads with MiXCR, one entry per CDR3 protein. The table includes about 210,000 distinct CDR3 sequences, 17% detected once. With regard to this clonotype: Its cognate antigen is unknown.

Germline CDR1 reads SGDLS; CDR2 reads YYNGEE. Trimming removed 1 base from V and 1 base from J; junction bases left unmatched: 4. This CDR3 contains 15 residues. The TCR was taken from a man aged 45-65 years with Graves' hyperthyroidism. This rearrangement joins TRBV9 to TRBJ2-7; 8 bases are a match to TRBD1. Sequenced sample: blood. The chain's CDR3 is CASSVSGGESYEQYF. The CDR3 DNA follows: TGTGCCAGCAGCGTATCAGGGGGCGAATCCTACGAGCAGTACTTC.